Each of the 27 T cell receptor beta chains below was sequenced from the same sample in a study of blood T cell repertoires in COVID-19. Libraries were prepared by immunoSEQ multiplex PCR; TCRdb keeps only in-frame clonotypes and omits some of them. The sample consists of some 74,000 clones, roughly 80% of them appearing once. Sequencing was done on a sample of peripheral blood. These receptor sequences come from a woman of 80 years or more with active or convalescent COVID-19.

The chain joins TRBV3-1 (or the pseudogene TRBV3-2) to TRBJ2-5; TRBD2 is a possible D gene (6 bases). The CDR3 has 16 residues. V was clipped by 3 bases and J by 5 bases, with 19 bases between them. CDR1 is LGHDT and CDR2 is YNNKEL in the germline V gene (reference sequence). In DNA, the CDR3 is TGTGCCAGCAGCCACCCAAGGGGCAGGAGGGATGAGACCCAGTACTTC. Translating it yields CASSHPRGRRDETQYF.

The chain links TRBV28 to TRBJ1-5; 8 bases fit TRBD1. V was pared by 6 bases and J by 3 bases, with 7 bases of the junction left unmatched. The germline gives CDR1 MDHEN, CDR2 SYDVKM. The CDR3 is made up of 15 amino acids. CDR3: CASRAGTGYNQPQHF. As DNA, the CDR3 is TGTGCCAGCAGGGCAGGGACAGGCTACAATCAGCCCCAGCATTTT.

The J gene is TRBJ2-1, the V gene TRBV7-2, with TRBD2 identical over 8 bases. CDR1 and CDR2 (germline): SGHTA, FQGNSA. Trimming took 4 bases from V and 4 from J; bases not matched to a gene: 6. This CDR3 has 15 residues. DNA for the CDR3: TGTGCCAGCAGCTCAGGGACTAGTATTTACAATGAGCAGTTCTTC. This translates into CASSSGTSIYNEQFF.

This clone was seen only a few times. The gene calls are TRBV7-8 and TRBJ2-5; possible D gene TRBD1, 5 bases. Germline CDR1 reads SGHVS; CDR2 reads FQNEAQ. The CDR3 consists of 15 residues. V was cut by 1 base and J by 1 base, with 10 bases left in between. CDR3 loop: CASSLEGRVQETQYF. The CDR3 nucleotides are TGTGCCAGCAGCTTAGAGGGCAGGGTCCAAGAGACCCAGTACTTC.

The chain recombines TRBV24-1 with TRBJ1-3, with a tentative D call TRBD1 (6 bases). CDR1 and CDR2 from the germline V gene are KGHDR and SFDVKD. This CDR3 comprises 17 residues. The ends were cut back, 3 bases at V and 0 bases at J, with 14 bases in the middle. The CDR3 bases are TGTGCCACCAGTGATGGACTCGGGACAATCTCTGGAAACACCATATATTTT. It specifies CATSDGLGTISGNTIYF.

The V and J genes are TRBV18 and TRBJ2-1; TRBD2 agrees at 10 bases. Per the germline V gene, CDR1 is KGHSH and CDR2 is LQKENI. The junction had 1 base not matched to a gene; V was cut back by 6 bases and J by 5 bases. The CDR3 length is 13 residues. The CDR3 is CASSTSGDNEQFF. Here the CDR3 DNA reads TGTGCCAGCTCTACTAGCGGGGACAATGAGCAGTTCTTC.

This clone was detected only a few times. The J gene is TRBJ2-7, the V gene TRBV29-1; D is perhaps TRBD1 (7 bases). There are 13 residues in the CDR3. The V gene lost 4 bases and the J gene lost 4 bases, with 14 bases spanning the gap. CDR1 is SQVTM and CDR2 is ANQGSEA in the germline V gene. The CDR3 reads CSVVGQGGYEQYF. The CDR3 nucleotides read TGCAGCGTTGTGGGGCAGGGGGGATACGAGCAGTACTTC.

CDR3 in amino acids: CASSASTENQPQHF. In DNA form, the CDR3 reads TGTGCCAGCAGTGCCTCGACAGAGAATCAGCCCCAGCATTTT. V usage is TRBV2 and J usage is TRBJ1-5; D perhaps matches TRBD1 (5 bases). CDR1 and CDR2 from the germline V gene are SNHLY and FYNNEI. This CDR3 has 14 amino acids. Trimming pared 4 bases from V and 4 bases from J, leaving 11 bases between.

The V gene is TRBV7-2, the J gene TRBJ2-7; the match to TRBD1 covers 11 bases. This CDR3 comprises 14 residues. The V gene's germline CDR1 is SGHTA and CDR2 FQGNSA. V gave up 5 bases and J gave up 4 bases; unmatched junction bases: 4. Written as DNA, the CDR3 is TGTGCCAGCAGCGCCGGGACAGGGGGGTACGAGCAGTACTTC. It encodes CASSAGTGGYEQYF.

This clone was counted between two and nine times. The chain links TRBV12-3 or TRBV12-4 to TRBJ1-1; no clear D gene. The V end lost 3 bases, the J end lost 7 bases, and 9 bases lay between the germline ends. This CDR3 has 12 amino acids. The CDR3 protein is CASSFQVFEAFF. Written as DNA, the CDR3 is TGTGCCAGCAGTTTCCAGGTTTTTGAAGCTTTCTTT.

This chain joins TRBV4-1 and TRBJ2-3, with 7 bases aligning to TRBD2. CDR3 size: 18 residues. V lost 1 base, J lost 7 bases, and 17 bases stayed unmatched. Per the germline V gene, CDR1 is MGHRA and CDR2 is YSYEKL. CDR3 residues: CASSQVGSGADGLNTQYF. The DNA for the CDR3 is TGCGCCAGCAGCCAAGTTGGAAGCGGGGCCGACGGTTTGAATACGCAGTATTTT.

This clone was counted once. CDR3 bases: TGTGCCAGCAGCACGGGACTAGCGGCCACAGATACGCAGTATTTT. Translated: CASSTGLAATDTQYF. The chain links TRBV7-3 to TRBJ2-3, with TRBD2 identical over 11 bases. V was clipped by 5 bases and J by 2 bases; unmatched bases: 3. The CDR3 sequence is 15 residues long. Per germline, CDR1 SGHTA and CDR2 FQGTGA. The whole variable domain, remainder taken from reference TRBV7-3 and TRBJ2-3, is GAGVSQTPSNKVTEKGKYVELRCDPISGHTALYWYRQSLGQGPEFLIYFQGTGAADDSGLPNDRFFAVRPEGSVSTLKIQRTERGDSAVYLCASSTGLAATDTQYFGPGTRLTVL.

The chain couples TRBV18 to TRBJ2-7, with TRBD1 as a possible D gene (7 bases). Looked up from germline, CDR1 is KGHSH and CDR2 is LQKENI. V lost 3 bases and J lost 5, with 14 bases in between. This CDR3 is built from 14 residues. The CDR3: CASSPRQGGNEQYF. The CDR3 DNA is TGTGCCAGCTCACCTCGGCAGGGGGGCAACGAGCAGTACTTC.

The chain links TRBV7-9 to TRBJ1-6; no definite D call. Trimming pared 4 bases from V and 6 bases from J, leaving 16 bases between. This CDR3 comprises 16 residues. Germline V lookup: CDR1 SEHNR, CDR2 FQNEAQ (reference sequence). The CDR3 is CASSSEALWGNSPLHF. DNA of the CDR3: TGTGCCAGCAGCTCGGAGGCCCTGTGGGGTAATTCACCCCTCCACTTT.

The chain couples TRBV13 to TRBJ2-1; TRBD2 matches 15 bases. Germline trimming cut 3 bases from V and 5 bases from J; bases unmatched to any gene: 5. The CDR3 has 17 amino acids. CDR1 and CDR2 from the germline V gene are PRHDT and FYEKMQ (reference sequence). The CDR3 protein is CASSFGTSGRFDNEQFF. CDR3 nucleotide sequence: TGTGCCAGCAGCTTTGGGACTAGCGGGAGGTTCGACAATGAGCAGTTCTTC.

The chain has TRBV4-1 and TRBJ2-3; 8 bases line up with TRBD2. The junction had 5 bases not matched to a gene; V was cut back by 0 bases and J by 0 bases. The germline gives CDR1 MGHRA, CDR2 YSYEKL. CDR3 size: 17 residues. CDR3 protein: CASSQELAGLSTDTQYF. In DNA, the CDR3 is TGCGCCAGCAGCCAAGAGTTAGCGGGGCTTAGCACAGATACGCAGTATTTT.

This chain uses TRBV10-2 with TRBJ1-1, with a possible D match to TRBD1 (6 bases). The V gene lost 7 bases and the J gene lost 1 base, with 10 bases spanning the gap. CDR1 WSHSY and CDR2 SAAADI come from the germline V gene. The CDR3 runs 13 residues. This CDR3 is CASKGQPNTEAFF. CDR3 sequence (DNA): TGCGCCAGCAAAGGACAGCCGAACACTGAAGCTTTCTTT.

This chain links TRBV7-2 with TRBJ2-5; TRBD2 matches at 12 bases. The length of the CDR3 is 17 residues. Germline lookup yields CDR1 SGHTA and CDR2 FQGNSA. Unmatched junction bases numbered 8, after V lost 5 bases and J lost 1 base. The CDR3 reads CASSTGLAGLTQETQYF. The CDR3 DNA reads TGTGCCAGCAGCACGGGACTAGCGGGCCTCACCCAAGAGACCCAGTACTTC.

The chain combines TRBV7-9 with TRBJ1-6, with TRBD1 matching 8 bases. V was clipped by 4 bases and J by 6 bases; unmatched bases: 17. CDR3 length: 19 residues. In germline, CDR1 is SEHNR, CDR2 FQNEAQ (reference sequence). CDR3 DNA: TGTGCCAGCAGCTATAAAAGATTTCCCGACAGGGGAGGTAATTCACCCCTCCACTTT. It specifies CASSYKRFPDRGGNSPLHF. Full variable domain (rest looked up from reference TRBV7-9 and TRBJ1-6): DTGVSQNPRHKITKRGQNVTFRCDPISEHNRLYWYRQTLGQGPEFLTYFQNEAQLEKSRLLSDRFSAERPKGSFSTLEIQRTEQGDSAMYLCASSYKRFPDRGGNSPLHFGNGTRLTVT.

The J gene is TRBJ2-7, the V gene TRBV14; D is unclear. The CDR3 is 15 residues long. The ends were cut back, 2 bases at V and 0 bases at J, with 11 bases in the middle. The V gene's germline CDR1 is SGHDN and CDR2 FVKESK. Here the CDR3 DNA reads TGTGCCAGCAGCCAACAGGCACTGAGCTCCTACGAGCAGTACTTC. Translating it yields CASSQQALSSYEQYF.

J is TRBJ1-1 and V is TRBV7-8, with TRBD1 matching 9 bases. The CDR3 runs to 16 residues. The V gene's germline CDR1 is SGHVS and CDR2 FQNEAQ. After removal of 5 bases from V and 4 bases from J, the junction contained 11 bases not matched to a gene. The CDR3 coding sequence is TGTGCCAGCAGCCGGGGACAGGGAACCTGGGTCACTGAAGCTTTCTTT. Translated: CASSRGQGTWVTEAFF. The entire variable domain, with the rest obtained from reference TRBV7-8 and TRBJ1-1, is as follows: GAGVSQSPRYKVAKRGQDVALRCDPISGHVSLFWYQQALGQGPEFLTYFQNEAQLDKSGLPSDRFFAERPEGSVSTLKIQRTQQEDSAVYLCASSRGQGTWVTEAFFGQGTRLTVV.

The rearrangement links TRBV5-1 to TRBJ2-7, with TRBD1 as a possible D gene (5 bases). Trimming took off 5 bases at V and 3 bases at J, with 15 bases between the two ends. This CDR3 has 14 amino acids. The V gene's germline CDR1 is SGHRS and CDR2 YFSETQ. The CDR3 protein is CASRSTVTLYEQYF. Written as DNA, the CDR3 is TGCGCCAGCAGGTCGACAGTGACCCTCTACGAGCAGTACTTC.

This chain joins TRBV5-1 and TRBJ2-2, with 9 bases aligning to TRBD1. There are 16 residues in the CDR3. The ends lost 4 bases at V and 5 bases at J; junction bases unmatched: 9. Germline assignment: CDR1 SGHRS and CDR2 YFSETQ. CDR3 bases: TGCGCCAGCAGCCTCGGACAGGGGATACGGACCGGGGAGCTGTTTTTT. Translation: CASSLGQGIRTGELFF. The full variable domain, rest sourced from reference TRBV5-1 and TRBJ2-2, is KAGVTQTPRYLIKTRGQQVTLSCSPISGHRSVSWYQQTPGQGLQFLFEYFSETQRNKGNFPGRFSGRQFSNSRSEMNVSTLELGDSALYLCASSLGQGIRTGELFFGEGSRLTVL.

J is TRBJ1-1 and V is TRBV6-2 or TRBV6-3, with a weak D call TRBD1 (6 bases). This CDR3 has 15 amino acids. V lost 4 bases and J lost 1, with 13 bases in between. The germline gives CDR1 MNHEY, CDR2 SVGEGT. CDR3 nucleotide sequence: TGTGCCAGCAGTTCGAGCGGACAGAAGAACACTGAAGCTTTCTTT. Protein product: CASSSSGQKNTEAFF.

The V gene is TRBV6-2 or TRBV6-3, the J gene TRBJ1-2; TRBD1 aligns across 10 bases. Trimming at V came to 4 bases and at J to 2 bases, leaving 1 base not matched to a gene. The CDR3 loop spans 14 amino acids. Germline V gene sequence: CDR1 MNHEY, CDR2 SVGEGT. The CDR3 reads CASSLDRGNYGYTF. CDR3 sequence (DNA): TGTGCCAGCAGTTTGGACAGGGGGAACTATGGCTACACCTTC.

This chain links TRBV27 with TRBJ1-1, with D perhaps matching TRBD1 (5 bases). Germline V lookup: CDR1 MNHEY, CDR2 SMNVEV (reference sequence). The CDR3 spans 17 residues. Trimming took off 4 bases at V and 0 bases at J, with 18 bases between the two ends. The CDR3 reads CASSSPSLRGMNTEAFF. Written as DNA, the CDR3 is TGTGCCAGCAGTTCTCCCTCCTTGCGGGGGATGAACACTGAAGCTTTCTTT.

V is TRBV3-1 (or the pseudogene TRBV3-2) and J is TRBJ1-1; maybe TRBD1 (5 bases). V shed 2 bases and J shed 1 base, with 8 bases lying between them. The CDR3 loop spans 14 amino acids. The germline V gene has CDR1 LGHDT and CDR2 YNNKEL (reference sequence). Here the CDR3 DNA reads TGTGCCAGCAGCCAAAGCAGGGCGAACACTGAAGCTTTCTTT. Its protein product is CASSQSRANTEAFF.